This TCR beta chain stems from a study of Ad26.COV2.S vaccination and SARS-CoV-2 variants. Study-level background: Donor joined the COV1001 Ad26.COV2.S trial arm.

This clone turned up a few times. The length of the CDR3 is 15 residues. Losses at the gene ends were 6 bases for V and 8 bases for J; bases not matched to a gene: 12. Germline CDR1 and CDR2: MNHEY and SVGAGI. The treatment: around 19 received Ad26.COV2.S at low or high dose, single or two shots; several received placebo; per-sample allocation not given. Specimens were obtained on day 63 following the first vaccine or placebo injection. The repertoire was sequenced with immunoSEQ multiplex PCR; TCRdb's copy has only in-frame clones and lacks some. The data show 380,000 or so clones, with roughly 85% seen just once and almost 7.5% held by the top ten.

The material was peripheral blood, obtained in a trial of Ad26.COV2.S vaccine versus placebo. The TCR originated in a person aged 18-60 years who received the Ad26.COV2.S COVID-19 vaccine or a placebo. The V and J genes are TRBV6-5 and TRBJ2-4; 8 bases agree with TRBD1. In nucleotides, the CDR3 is TGTGCCAGCAGAGCCCGACAGGGGATGATATACATTCAGTACTTC. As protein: CASRARQGMIYIQYF.